Listed here is a single TCR beta chain. The CDR3 spans 14 residues. The trim removed 9 bases at V and 4 bases at J, leaving 4 bases unmatched. Germline values: CDR1 MDHEN, CDR2 SYDVKM. Synthetically made TCR analog templates were put into each PCR as spikes. Only in-frame clones appear in the TCRdb table, and some are missing; sequencing was by immunoSEQ multiplex PCR. This sample yields 40,000 or so clones, of which approximately 80% are seen a single time; 18% belongs to the top ten. The data stem from a study of PD-L1 blockade in urothelial cancer. The sequences come from PBMCs, collected around atezolizumab (anti-PD-L1) treatment. This clonotype was sampled from a man aged 55 to 70 with urothelial cancer. The rearrangement links TRBV28 to TRBJ2-2, with 11 bases identical to TRBD1. CDR3 residues: CASRTGGTTGELFF. Written as DNA, the CDR3 is TGTGCCAGTAGGACAGGGGGCACCACCGGGGAGCTGTTTTTT.